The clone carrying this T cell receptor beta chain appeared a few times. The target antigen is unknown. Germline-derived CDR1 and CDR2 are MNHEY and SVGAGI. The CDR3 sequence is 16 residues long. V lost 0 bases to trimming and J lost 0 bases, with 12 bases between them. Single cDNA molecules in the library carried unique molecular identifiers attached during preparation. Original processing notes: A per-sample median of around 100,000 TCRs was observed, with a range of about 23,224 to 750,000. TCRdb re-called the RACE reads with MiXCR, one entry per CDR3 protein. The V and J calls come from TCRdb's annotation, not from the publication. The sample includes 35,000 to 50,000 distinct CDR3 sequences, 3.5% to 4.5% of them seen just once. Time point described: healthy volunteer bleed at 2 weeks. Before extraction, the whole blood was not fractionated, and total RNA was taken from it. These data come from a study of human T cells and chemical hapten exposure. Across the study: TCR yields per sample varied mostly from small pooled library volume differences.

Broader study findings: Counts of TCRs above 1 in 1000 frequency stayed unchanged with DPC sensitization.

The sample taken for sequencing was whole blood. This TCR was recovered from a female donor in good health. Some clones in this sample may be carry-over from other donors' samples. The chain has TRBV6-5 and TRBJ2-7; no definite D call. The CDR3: CASSYSVPGNSYEQYF. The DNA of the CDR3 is TGTGCCAGCAGTTACTCGGTTCCAGGTAACTCCTACGAGCAGTACTTC.